The 3 T cell receptor beta chains given below trace back to one sample, sequenced in a study of blood T cell repertoires in COVID-19. Sequencing was performed with immunoSEQ multiplex PCR; in TCRdb, only in-frame clones are kept and a portion is missing. The sample shows roughly 500,000 clones, 88% of them seen only once. The sample was PBMCs or T cells enriched from blood (not recorded which). Receptor source: a woman in her sixties who had recovered from COVID-19.

The chain uses TRBV30 and TRBJ1-2; D is undetermined. The V gene lost 3 bases and the J gene lost 2 bases, with 7 bases spanning the gap. This CDR3 spans 12 amino acids. Germline CDR1 and CDR2: GTSNPN and SVGIG (reference sequence). The CDR3, as DNA: TGTGCCTGGAGAACGGGAAACTATGGCTACACCTTC. It translates to CAWRTGNYGYTF. Full variable domain (outside the CDR3, taken from reference TRBV30 and TRBJ1-2): SQTIHQWPATLVQPVGSPLSLECTVEGTSNPNLYWYRQAAGRGLQLLFYSVGIGQISSEVPQNLSASRPQDRQFILSSKKLLLSDSGFYLCAWRTGNYGYTFGSGTRLTVV.

This clone has a handful of counts. Other DNA sequences within the sample encode an identical CDR3. The gene calls are TRBV5-1 and TRBJ2-3; 7 bases are shared with TRBD1. Germline CDR1 and CDR2: SGHRS and YFSETQ. The CDR3 spans 14 residues. V lost 3 bases, J lost 2 bases, and 3 bases stayed unmatched. CDR3 sequence (DNA): TGCGCCAGCAGCTCGGGACAGCTCACAGATACGCAGTATTTT. It is translated as CASSSGQLTDTQYF.

The chain uses TRBV21-1 and TRBJ1-3; the DNA was not used to check the table's D call, TRBD1. TRBV21-1 is a documented pseudogene. The CDR3 is made up of 17 amino acids. The CDR3 DNA reads TGTGCCAGCAGCAAAGGAAAGCTGGACAGGGAGGGAAACACCATATATTTT. It yields the protein CASSKGKLDREGNTIYF.